Shown below are 7 T cell receptor beta chains from a single sample sequenced in a study of identical twins. A single record per CDR3 protein comes from TCRdb applying MiXCR to the 5' RACE reads. The data contain about 890,000 distinct CDR3 sequences, 9% to 15% of them singletons. The same data also went into a second study, on yellow fever vaccine responses in identical twins.

Sequenced input: PBMCs. Every receptor here comes from a woman between 18 and 29 years old in good health.

The V and J genes are TRBV29-1 and TRBJ1-1; TRBD1 might be the D (6 bases). This CDR3 is built from 14 residues. V was clipped by 4 bases and J by 1 base, with 13 bases between them. Germline V gives CDR1 SQVTM, CDR2 ANQGSEA. CDR3 residues: CSVGRGAENTEAFF. The DNA for the CDR3 is TGCAGCGTTGGTAGGGGGGCCGAGAACACTGAAGCTTTCTTT.

The V and J genes are TRBV20-1 and TRBJ2-1, with D uncertain. V was cut by 0 bases and J by 4 bases, with 13 bases left in between. CDR1 is DFQATT, CDR2 SNEGSKA, per germline (reference sequence). The CDR3 has 15 amino acids. The CDR3 region has the DNA TGCAGTGCTAGAGACCTGGACGGCTGGTACAATGAGCAGTTCTTC. Amino acid sequence: CSARDLDGWYNEQFF.

This clonotype has just a few counts. This chain joins TRBV6-5 and TRBJ2-1, with 11 bases identical to TRBD2. The CDR3 totals 17 residues. Trimming at V came to 2 bases and at J to 5 bases, leaving 8 bases not matched to a gene. In germline, CDR1 is MNHEY, CDR2 SVGAGI. The CDR3 DNA reads as TGTGCCAGCAGTTACCCGAGACTAGCGGGACTCAACAATGAGCAGTTCTTC. Translating gives CASSYPRLAGLNNEQFF.

This clonotype was seen a handful of times. V gene TRBV7-9 combines with J gene TRBJ2-7, with TRBD2 matching 7 bases. V gave up 2 bases and J gave up 5 bases; unmatched junction bases: 9. Looked up from germline, CDR1 is SEHNR and CDR2 is FQNEAQ (reference sequence). The CDR3 sequence is 15 residues long. In DNA form, the CDR3 reads TGTGCCAGCAGCTTACCGTCTAGCGGTAAAGACGAGCAGTACTTC. This sequence encodes CASSLPSSGKDEQYF.

There are many counts of this clonotype. J is TRBJ2-1 and V is TRBV24-1; D remains ambiguous. The V end was cut by 3 bases, the J end by 9 bases, with 14 bases between. This CDR3 has 14 amino acids. From germline, CDR1 is KGHDR and CDR2 SFDVKD. CDR3 coding DNA: TGTGCCACCAGTGATAGACTTTCGCCGGGTGAGCAGTTCTTC. Translating gives CATSDRLSPGEQFF.

This clonotype was counted between two and nine times. The chain recombines TRBV10-3 with TRBJ1-1; 9 positions match TRBD1. V shed 6 bases and J 1 base; nucleotides not matched to a gene: 6. In germline, CDR1 is ENHRY, CDR2 SYGVKD. The CDR3 length is 15 residues. Here the CDR3 DNA reads TGTGCCATCAGGGCCGACAGGGGGTCGAACACTGAAGCTTTCTTT. Translation gives CAIRADRGSNTEAFF.

The sample holds a few counts of this clonotype. The chain couples TRBV4-1 to TRBJ2-1; 7 bases agree with TRBD2. The germline V gene encodes CDR1 MGHRA and CDR2 YSYEKL. The CDR3 is 16 amino acids. Trimming cost V 1 base and J 8 bases; bases outside gene matches: 11. The CDR3 DNA reads as TGCGCCAGCAGCCAAGCGGCACTGACTAGCTATGATGAGCAGTTCTTC. It codes for CASSQAALTSYDEQFF.